The 27 T cell receptor beta chains listed next were all sequenced from one sample in a study of blood T cell repertoires in COVID-19. Clones were sequenced by immunoSEQ multiplex PCR, and TCRdb holds only the in-frame ones, with some missing. The sample lists some 75,000 clones, 65% to 85% occurring once. The sample consisted of peripheral blood. The receptor source for this set is a man in his forties or fifties with COVID-19, enrolled during active disease.

This chain connects TRBV30 to TRBJ2-6; D might be TRBD1 (5 bases). The V gene lost 4 bases and the J gene lost 2 bases, with 6 bases spanning the gap. The CDR3 has 13 amino acids. Germline CDR1 reads GTSNPN; CDR2 reads SVGIG (reference sequence). The CDR3 DNA reads as TGTGCCTGGACAGGGCCTGGGGCCAACGTCCTGACTTTC. Translation gives CAWTGPGANVLTF.

CDR3: CASSFWGGIGELFF. CDR3 in DNA: TGTGCCAGCAGCTTCTGGGGCGGGATCGGGGAGCTGTTTTTT. The chain carries TRBV5-5 and TRBJ2-2, with D possibly TRBD2 on 6 matching bases. The V gene's germline CDR1 is SGHKS and CDR2 YYEKEE (reference sequence). The CDR3 length is 14 residues. Trimming pared 2 bases from V and 7 bases from J, leaving 12 bases between.

V is TRBV5-1 and J is TRBJ2-2; 7 nucleotides line up with TRBD1. The V gene end was trimmed by 4 bases and the J gene end by 3 bases; junction bases not matched to a gene: 6. Germline CDR1 SGHRS, CDR2 YFSETQ. CDR3 size: 15 residues. The CDR3 spells CASSPITGDTGELFF. The CDR3 DNA sequence: TGCGCCAGCAGCCCGATCACAGGGGACACCGGGGAGCTGTTTTTT. Based on the CDR3 plus reference TRBV5-1 and TRBJ2-2, the full variable domain is KAGVTQTPRYLIKTRGQQVTLSCSPISGHRSVSWYQQTPGQGLQFLFEYFSETQRNKGNFPGRFSGRQFSNSRSEMNVSTLELGDSALYLCASSPITGDTGELFFGEGSRLTVL.

The V and J genes are TRBV28 and TRBJ1-4, with a weak D call TRBD1 (5 bases). Germline V gene sequence: CDR1 MDHEN, CDR2 SYDVKM. Trimming took 5 bases from V and 8 from J, leaving 12 bases between them. The CDR3 runs 13 residues. The CDR3 is CASSPQGGEKLFF. CDR3 bases: TGTGCCAGCAGTCCCCAGGGTGGAGAAAAACTGTTTTTT.

This clone was counted between two and nine times. This sequence joins TRBV30 and TRBJ2-7; D gene unclear. The length of the CDR3 is 13 residues. Germline assignment: CDR1 GTSNPN and CDR2 SVGIG (reference sequence). V lost 0 bases and J 1 base, leaving 7 bases between the germline ends. This CDR3 reads CAWSVASSYEQYF. CDR3 DNA: TGTGCCTGGAGTGTAGCTTCTTCCTACGAGCAGTACTTC.

This clone came up a few times. J is TRBJ2-7 and V is TRBV3-1 (or the pseudogene TRBV3-2); possible D gene TRBD1, 5 bases. The V end was cut by 2 bases, the J end by 6 bases, with 8 bases between. Germline CDR1 reads LGHDT; CDR2 reads YNNKEL (reference sequence). The CDR3 covers 12 residues. DNA for the CDR3: TGTGCCAGCAGCCAATTTGGGGCCGAGCAGTACTTC. This codes for CASSQFGAEQYF.

This chain links TRBV4-1 with TRBJ2-7; 7 nucleotides line up with TRBD1. J lost 4 bases, V lost 1 base, and 10 bases had no gene match. CDR1 is MGHRA and CDR2 is YSYEKL in the germline V gene. This CDR3 has 16 amino acids. The CDR3 DNA is TGCGCCAGCAGCCAAGGAGCCGGCAGGGGGAATTACGAGCAGTACTTC. Its translation is CASSQGAGRGNYEQYF.

The rearrangement links TRBV5-1 to TRBJ2-5, with TRBD2 matching 7 bases. J gave up 0 bases and V 1 base, and 6 bases lay outside the gene matches. Per germline, CDR1 SGHRS and CDR2 YFSETQ. The CDR3 length is 16 residues. The CDR3, as DNA: TGCGCCAGCAGCTTGCTCCCTAGCGGAAACCAAGAGACCCAGTACTTC. Residues: CASSLLPSGNQETQYF.

V is TRBV11-2 and J is TRBJ2-2, with TRBD1 matching over 9 bases. CDR1 SGHAT and CDR2 FQNNGV come from the germline V gene. This CDR3 has 17 residues. J was trimmed by 1 base and V by 3 bases; bases with no gene match: 6. CDR3 DNA sequence: TGTGCCAGCAGCTTGACGGGGACAGGGAAGAACACCGGGGAGCTGTTTTTT. Translation: CASSLTGTGKNTGELFF.

The rearrangement uses TRBV20-1 and TRBJ1-4; D might be TRBD1 (5 bases). Germline CDR1 reads DFQATT; CDR2 reads SNEGSKA (reference sequence). CDR3 length: 11 amino acids. CDR3 nucleotide sequence: TGCGGGTCCAGGGATTCTGAAAAACTGTTTTTT. This sequence encodes CGSRDSEKLFF.

This clone has only a few counts. This chain links TRBV7-2 with TRBJ1-5; possible D gene TRBD1, 5 bases. The CDR3 runs to 15 residues. Per germline, CDR1 SGHTA and CDR2 FQGNSA. The V and J ends lost 0 bases and 6 bases respectively, with 12 bases between them. The CDR3 protein is CASSLAPTGIQPQHF. Here the CDR3 DNA reads TGTGCCAGCAGCTTAGCCCCCACAGGAATTCAGCCCCAGCATTTT.

This CDR3 reads CATHPGGKGNQPQHF. The CDR3, as DNA: TGTGCCACCCATCCGGGGGGGAAGGGAAATCAGCCCCAGCATTTT. J is TRBJ1-5 and V is TRBV27; TRBD1 might be the D (5 bases). Per the germline V gene, CDR1 is MNHEY and CDR2 is SMNVEV (reference sequence). V shed 10 bases and J shed 4 bases, with 20 bases lying between them. This CDR3 comprises 15 residues.

This clone was observed many times. V is TRBV5-5 and J is TRBJ2-3, with 11 bases aligning to TRBD2. Per the germline V gene, CDR1 is SGHKS and CDR2 is YYEKEE (reference sequence). This CDR3 has 17 amino acids. The V and J ends lost 4 bases and 1 base, in that order; junction bases with no gene match: 8. The CDR3 loop is CASSIRLAGMGTDTQYF. CDR3 nucleotide sequence: TGTGCCAGCAGCATCCGACTAGCGGGAATGGGCACAGATACGCAGTATTTT.

V usage is TRBV9 and J usage is TRBJ2-2, with D maybe TRBD2 (5 bases). Germline CDR1 SGDLS, CDR2 YYNGEE. This CDR3 has 14 amino acids. Trimming took off 4 bases at V and 6 bases at J, with 13 bases between the two ends. The CDR3 DNA sequence: TGTGCCAGCAGCATAGCTCTAGCATCCGGGGAGCTGTTTTTT. This gives the protein CASSIALASGELFF.

This sequence joins TRBV28 and TRBJ1-1; D might be TRBD1 (6 bases). CDR1 is MDHEN and CDR2 is SYDVKM in the germline V gene. Trimming stripped 9 bases from V and 1 base from J, with 12 bases between. The CDR3 sequence is 13 residues long. CDR3 bases: TGTGCCAGTGCAACGACAGGGAACACTGAAGCTTTCTTT. It encodes CASATTGNTEAFF.

The V gene is TRBV30, the J gene TRBJ2-1, with 7 bases fitting TRBD2. Germline loops: CDR1 GTSNPN, CDR2 SVGIG (reference sequence). Trimming removed 8 bases from V and 4 bases from J; junction bases left unmatched: 5. The CDR3 sequence is 12 residues long. CDR3: CASGDRYNEQFF. The CDR3 DNA reads TGTGCCAGCGGGGACCGGTACAATGAGCAGTTCTTC.

Comments on this clone: Distinct nucleotide sequences in the sample also encode this CDR3. The chain combines TRBV5-1 with TRBJ2-7; TRBD2 agrees at 7 bases. CDR1 is SGHRS and CDR2 is YFSETQ in the germline V gene. The CDR3 spans 14 residues. V lost 1 base to trimming and J lost 2 bases; unmatched junction nucleotides: 3. This chain's CDR3 is CASSLTGGTYEQYF. CDR3 nucleotides: TGCGCCAGCAGCTTGACGGGGGGAACCTACGAGCAGTACTTC.

The CDR3 DNA follows: TGTGCCAGCAGACAAGGGGCGCATCCCGGAAACACCATATATTTT. It codes for CASRQGAHPGNTIYF. This chain links TRBV28 with TRBJ1-3, with a possible D match to TRBD1 (5 bases). Per the germline V gene, CDR1 is MDHEN and CDR2 is SYDVKM. This CDR3 is built from 15 residues. The V end was cut by 6 bases, the J end by 4 bases, with 16 bases between. Looking up the rest from reference TRBV28 and TRBJ1-3 gives the full variable domain: DVKVTQSSRYLVKRTGEKVFLECVQDMDHENMFWYRQDPGLGLRLIYFSYDVKMKEKGDIPEGYSVSREKKERFSLILESASTNQTSMYLCASRQGAHPGNTIYFGEGSWLTVV.

The V call is TRBV5-1, the J call TRBJ2-2; D is perhaps TRBD1 (6 bases). Trimming left V 0 bases short and J 4 bases short, with 10 bases between. This CDR3 is 15 amino acids long. Germline loops: CDR1 SGHRS, CDR2 YFSETQ. CDR3 DNA: TGCGCCAGCAGCTTGGTACAGGGTTCCACCGGGGAGCTGTTTTTT. This translates into CASSLVQGSTGELFF.

The chain's CDR3 is CASSSGTGGNTIYF. CDR3 sequence (DNA): TGTGCCAGCAGCTCCGGGACTGGTGGAAACACCATATATTTT. The chain couples TRBV5-5 to TRBJ1-3; possible D gene TRBD1, 5 bases. This CDR3 contains 14 residues. Germline CDR1 reads SGHKS; CDR2 reads YYEKEE (reference sequence). Trimming shortened V by 3 bases and J by 3 bases, and 10 bases separated the two germline ends.

This clone was counted once. The gene calls are TRBV9 and TRBJ1-5; 7 bases are shared with TRBD1. The CDR3 covers 16 residues. J was trimmed by 7 bases and V by 3 bases; bases with no gene match: 13. Germline V gene lookup returns CDR1 SGDLS and CDR2 YYNGEE. CDR3 sequence reads: CASSAHDRVGGQPQHF. Written as DNA, the CDR3 is TGTGCCAGCAGCGCTCACGACAGGGTTGGTGGGCAGCCCCAGCATTTT.

The V and J genes are TRBV2 and TRBJ2-7, with 11 bases lining up with TRBD2. With V trimmed by 1 base and J by 3 bases, 17 bases remained unmatched. Germline CDR1 SNHLY, CDR2 FYNNEI. This CDR3 has 20 amino acids. The CDR3 loop is CASSEGTSGYLVVLGYEQYF. The DNA for the CDR3 is TGTGCCAGCAGTGAAGGGACTAGCGGGTATCTGGTCGTCTTGGGCTACGAGCAGTACTTC. The full variable domain, with the rest looked up from reference TRBV2 and TRBJ2-7, is EPEVTQTPSHQVTQMGQEVILRCVPISNHLYFYWYRQILGQKVEFLVSFYNNEISEKSEIFDDQFSVERPDGSNFTLKIRSTKLEDSAMYFCASSEGTSGYLVVLGYEQYFGPGTRLTVT.

The chain joins TRBV27 to TRBJ2-1; D gene uncertain. V shed 2 bases and J shed 0 bases, with 8 bases lying between them. Germline values: CDR1 MNHEY, CDR2 SMNVEV (reference sequence). The CDR3 is 15 amino acids. The CDR3 reads CASSLDASSYNEQFF. In nucleotides, the CDR3 is TGTGCCAGCAGTTTAGATGCCAGCTCCTACAATGAGCAGTTCTTC.

The chain carries TRBV5-1 and TRBJ1-2; tentative D call: TRBD1 (6 bases). The ends were cut back, 2 bases at V and 1 base at J, with 12 bases in the middle. This CDR3 spans 15 amino acids. CDR1 is SGHRS, CDR2 YFSETQ, per germline. Here the CDR3 reads CASSLGDTDNYGYTF. In DNA form, the CDR3 reads TGCGCCAGCAGCTTAGGGGACACCGATAACTATGGCTACACCTTC.

The chain couples TRBV7-6 to TRBJ2-1; maybe TRBD2 (6 bases). CDR3 length equals 14 residues. V lost 5 bases and J 0 bases, leaving 8 bases between the germline ends. Germline V lookup: CDR1 SGHVS, CDR2 FNYEAQ. CDR3 DNA sequence: TGTGCCAGCAGCCCGGGGGACTCCTACAATGAGCAGTTCTTC. This sequence encodes CASSPGDSYNEQFF.

The rearrangement links TRBV5-1 to TRBJ2-7, with TRBD2 matching over 8 bases. Trimming at V came to 4 bases and at J to 3 bases, leaving 9 bases not matched to a gene. Germline assignment: CDR1 SGHRS and CDR2 YFSETQ. This CDR3 spans 15 amino acids. The CDR3 DNA reads TGCGCCAGCAGCACCCCCGGGGGGGGCGGCTACGAGCAGTACTTC. It encodes CASSTPGGGGYEQYF.

V and J are TRBV5-4 and TRBJ2-1, with a weak D call TRBD2 (6 bases). The CDR3 is 14 amino acids. With 0 bases removed from V and 2 bases from J, the gap between germline ends came to 6 bases. Germline assignment: CDR1 SGHNT and CDR2 YYREEE (reference sequence). The CDR3 DNA reads as TGTGCCAGCAGCTTGGGGACTACCTACAATGAGCAGTTCTTC. This codes for CASSLGTTYNEQFF.